The 27 T cell receptor beta chains listed next were all sequenced from one sample in a study of T cell repertoires in cytomegalovirus infection (dated by TCRdb to about 2019). No cognate antigen is known for these TCRs. Read against the paper, the sample's treatment or condition label means: in vitro stimulation with specific CMV peptide epitopes to enrich CMV-specific T cells. The sequencing machine was an Illumina HiSeq 1500. In TCRdb, the public reads were trimmed at Q25 with fastp and aligned with MiXCR, with productive beta chains retained. Each record represents a unique CDR3 protein, reported with the most common genes and DNA among its rows. This sample has around 770,000 distinct CDR3 sequences in its table, and almost 30% of those were observed once. The biggest ten clones account for over 10% of the sample. This specimen consisted of cultured CD8+ T cells from PBMCs, obtained from culture after CMV antigen stimulation. The receptors were sampled from a human donor in good health (CMV status not recorded). Some clones in this sample may be carry-over from other donors' samples.

This sequence joins TRBV4-1 and TRBJ2-7; 8 bases map to TRBD2. CDR1 and CDR2 from the germline V gene are MGHRA and YSYEKL. Trimming took 7 bases from V and 2 from J; bases not matched to a gene: 7. This CDR3 contains 14 residues. Here the CDR3 reads CASKEDSGTYEQYF. The CDR3 DNA is TGCGCCAGCAAAGAGGATAGCGGGACCTACGAGCAGTACTTC.

This clonotype was detected many times. This chain links TRBV2 with TRBJ2-1; TRBD2 matches at 8 bases. Per the germline V gene, CDR1 is SNHLY and CDR2 is FYNNEI. Losses at the gene ends were 6 bases for V and 7 bases for J; bases not matched to a gene: 5. CDR3 length: 13 residues. CDR3 in amino acids: CASRRGGVNEQFF. The CDR3 DNA sequence: TGTGCCAGCAGACGGGGGGGCGTAAATGAGCAGTTCTTC. Together with reference TRBV2 and TRBJ2-1, the CDR3 gives the full variable domain: EPEVTQTPSHQVTQMGQEVILRCVPISNHLYFYWYRQILGQKVEFLVSFYNNEISEKSEIFDDQFSVERPDGSNFTLKIRSTKLEDSAMYFCASRRGGVNEQFFGPGTRLTVL.

CDR3 amino acids: CSARERTPNTEAFF. The CDR3 nucleotides read TGCAGTGCTAGAGAGCGGACACCGAACACTGAAGCTTTCTTT. The chain joins TRBV20-1 to TRBJ1-1; a weak D match, TRBD1 (5 bases). In germline, CDR1 is DFQATT, CDR2 SNEGSKA (reference sequence). V lost 0 bases, J lost 1 base, and 9 bases lay in between. The CDR3 is made up of 14 amino acids.

This clonotype was detected ten times or more. Mismatch with germline at one junction end may stem from a read error. The V gene is TRBV7-7, the J gene TRBJ2-5, with D tentatively TRBD2 (6 bases). The germline V gene has CDR1 SSHAT and CDR2 FNYEAQ (reference sequence). The CDR3 extends over 14 amino acids. This chain's CDR3 is CASSFSAEGLPQYF. CDR3 in DNA: TGTGCTAGCAGCTTTTCAGCTGAGGGACTGCCCCAGTACTTC.

The gene calls are TRBV6-8 and TRBJ2-2; TRBD2 is a possible D gene (5 bases). There are 13 residues in the CDR3. V lost 5 bases and J 8 bases, leaving 12 bases between the germline ends. Germline lookup yields CDR1 MNHGY and CDR2 SAAAGT. In DNA form, the CDR3 reads TGTGCCAGCAGTACCGGGCGGAGGGGGGAGCTGTTTTTT. It codes for CASSTGRRGELFF.

The chain has TRBV11-1 and TRBJ2-1; D perhaps matches TRBD1 (6 bases). Germline V gene lookup returns CDR1 SGHAT and CDR2 FQDESV (reference sequence). The CDR3 extends over 16 amino acids. Trimming left V 1 base short and J 5 bases short, with 15 bases between. The CDR3 nucleotides are TGTGCCAGCAGCTTAGACCAGGGGTTTATCAACAATGAGCAGTTCTTC. This encodes CASSLDQGFINNEQFF.

V usage is TRBV7-9 and J usage is TRBJ1-4; D uncertain. There are 13 residues in the CDR3. Trimming pared 5 bases from V and 8 bases from J, leaving 12 bases between. The V gene's germline CDR1 is SEHNR and CDR2 FQNEAQ (reference sequence). The CDR3 spells CASSARDWEKLFF. The CDR3 region has the DNA TGTGCCAGCAGCGCCCGTGATTGGGAAAAACTGTTTTTT.

CDR3 sequence: CASSPPPDRVNTEAFF. The CDR3 DNA reads as TGTGCCAGCTCACCACCACCGGACAGGGTCAACACTGAAGCTTTCTTT. The rearrangement joins TRBV18 to TRBJ1-1; 8 positions agree with TRBD1. J gave up 2 bases and V 0 bases, and 5 bases lay outside the gene matches. The germline CDR1 and CDR2 sequences are KGHSH and LQKENI. The CDR3 is 16 amino acids.

This clonotype has a count of ten or more. The chain uses TRBV7-2 and TRBJ2-1, with unresolved D. The V gene lost 4 bases and the J gene lost 3 bases, with 16 bases spanning the gap. CDR1 SGHTA and CDR2 FQGNSA come from the germline V gene. The CDR3 is 16 residues long. CDR3 bases: TGTGCCAGCAGCTCAACCAGTGCCCCTAGCTACAATGAGCAGTTCTTC. The encoded protein is CASSSTSAPSYNEQFF.

In this sample, this clonotype turned up a few times. The chain is built from TRBV9 and TRBJ2-1, with TRBD2 matching over 7 bases. CDR3 size: 15 residues. J lost 6 bases, V lost 4 bases, and 10 bases had no gene match. Per the germline V gene, CDR1 is SGDLS and CDR2 is YYNGEE. The CDR3 nucleotides read TGTGCCAGCAGCCCCTGGAGCGGGGCCACCAATGAGCAGTTCTTC. Amino acid sequence: CASSPWSGATNEQFF.

The CDR3 DNA is TGTGCCAGCAGCTTTACCCCTCCGTCGCTCCCCCTGGACATTCAGTACTTC. This translates into CASSFTPPSLPLDIQYF. The chain couples TRBV5-4 to TRBJ2-4; the D is unclear. Germline CDR1 and CDR2: SGHNT and YYREEE (reference sequence). This CDR3 has 17 amino acids. Trimming took 2 bases from V and 8 from J, leaving 23 bases between them.

V and J are TRBV5-4 and TRBJ2-7, with 12 bases that match TRBD2. Losses at the gene ends were 7 bases for V and 6 bases for J; bases not matched to a gene: 5. CDR1 and CDR2 from the germline V gene are SGHNT and YYREEE (reference sequence). The CDR3 has 13 residues. CDR3 sequence: CASGGLAGFEQYF. As DNA, the CDR3 is TGTGCCAGCGGCGGACTAGCGGGGTTCGAGCAGTACTTC.

The CDR3 region has the DNA TGTGCCAGCACTTCGATAGGGGGCATGTCGGACGAGCAGTACTTC. Protein product: CASTSIGGMSDEQYF. The V and J genes are TRBV27 and TRBJ2-7; the match to TRBD1 covers 7 bases. The CDR3 is 15 amino acids. After removal of 7 bases from V and 5 bases from J, the junction contained 14 bases not matched to a gene. Looked up from germline, CDR1 is MNHEY and CDR2 is SMNVEV (reference sequence).

This chain links TRBV12-3 or TRBV12-4 with TRBJ1-5; D call uncertain. The CDR3 length is 14 residues. Trimming pared 3 bases from V and 5 bases from J, leaving 11 bases between. The CDR3 is CASSLGVHDQPQHF. The CDR3 nucleotides are TGTGCCAGCAGTTTGGGCGTGCACGATCAGCCCCAGCATTTT.

This clonotype has just a few counts. This chain connects TRBV6-5 to TRBJ1-3; tentative D call: TRBD1 (5 bases). Germline CDR1 and CDR2: MNHEY and SVGAGI. Trimming removed 5 bases from V and 1 base from J, with 15 bases in between. The CDR3 extends over 16 amino acids. CDR3 in amino acids: CASSDDSYQSGNTIYF. The CDR3 nucleotides are TGTGCCAGCAGTGATGACAGCTACCAGTCTGGAAACACCATATATTTT.

Remarks on this clonotype: Because it lacks the conserved phenylalanine or tryptophan at the end, this CDR3 is likely a read error. J is TRBJ2-3 and V is TRBV7-9, with 7 bases identical to TRBD1. This CDR3 spans 15 amino acids. Per the germline V gene, CDR1 is SEHNR and CDR2 is FQNEAQ (reference sequence). V lost 2 bases and J lost 2; bases outside the gene matches: 4. The chain's CDR3 is CASSLWDSYTDTQYS. The CDR3 DNA is TGTGCCAGCAGCTTATGGGACAGCTACACAGATACGCAGTATTCT.

This chain joins TRBV6-5 and TRBJ1-5; D unclear. The V and J ends lost 0 bases and 0 bases respectively, with 9 bases between them. CDR3 length: 16 amino acids. Per the germline V gene, CDR1 is MNHEY and CDR2 is SVGAGI. The CDR3 DNA reads as TGTGCCAGCAGTTACTCGGCACCGTATAGCAATCAGCCCCAGCATTTT. It encodes CASSYSAPYSNQPQHF.

V gene TRBV15 combines with J gene TRBJ2-7; maybe TRBD1 (5 bases). There are 14 residues in the CDR3. Germline CDR1 and CDR2: LNHNV and YYDKDF (reference sequence). V lost 5 bases and J lost 3, with 14 bases in between. CDR3 sequence: CATSGFSDSYEQYV. DNA of the CDR3: TGTGCCACCAGCGGCTTTTCAGACAGCTACGAGCAGTACGTC.

This clonotype was detected only a few times. V gene TRBV6-6 combines with J gene TRBJ2-5; D is unresolved. The CDR3 consists of 15 residues. V lost 2 bases to trimming and J lost 0 bases, with 10 bases between them. Germline CDR1 is MNHNY and CDR2 is SVGAGI (reference sequence). In DNA, the CDR3 is TGTGCCAGCAGTTACCGGAAAGCTAACCAAGAGACCCAGTACTTC. As protein: CASSYRKANQETQYF.

Many counts were recorded for this clonotype. The chain joins TRBV7-2 to TRBJ2-3; D may correspond to TRBD1 or TRBD2 (5 bases each). The CDR3 loop spans 16 amino acids. V was trimmed by 6 bases and J by 5 bases, leaving 21 bases between them. The germline gives CDR1 SGHTA, CDR2 FQGNSA. CDR3 amino acids: CASRPRGPGVGDTQYF. The CDR3 nucleotides are TGTGCCAGCAGACCGAGGGGACCTGGGGTTGGAGATACGCAGTATTTT.

This clonotype was observed a handful of times. The chain recombines TRBV12-3 or TRBV12-4 with TRBJ2-7; 7 nucleotides align to TRBD2. After removal of 5 bases from V and 1 base from J, the junction contained 8 bases not matched to a gene. The CDR3 totals 15 residues. CDR3 DNA sequence: TGTGCCAGCAGTAGCGGGGCACCGATTTCCTACGAGCAGTACTTC. It is translated as CASSSGAPISYEQYF.

This clonotype was picked up a small number of times. V gene TRBV7-6 combines with J gene TRBJ1-5, with a possible D match to TRBD1 (5 bases). V lost 5 bases and J 0 bases, leaving 17 bases between the germline ends. Germline V gene data show CDR1 as SGHVS and CDR2 as FNYEAQ. The CDR3 consists of 17 residues. The CDR3 loop reads CASSLSDGTDSNQPQHF. CDR3 nucleotides: TGTGCCAGCAGCCTTTCCGACGGGACCGATAGCAATCAGCCCCAGCATTTT.

The sample holds many counts of this clonotype. CDR3 region: CASSWTNYGYTF. The CDR3 nucleotides are TGTGCCAGCAGCTGGACGAACTATGGCTACACCTTC. The V and J genes are TRBV7-2 and TRBJ1-2; no reliable D call. This CDR3 is built from 12 residues. Germline loops: CDR1 SGHTA, CDR2 FQGNSA. The V end lost 4 bases, the J end lost 2 bases, and 5 bases lay between the germline ends.

The chain is built from TRBV4-3 and TRBJ1-2; 10 nucleotides align to TRBD1. The germline V gene encodes CDR1 LGHNA and CDR2 YSLEER. V lost 6 bases and J lost 6; bases outside the gene matches: 10. There are 15 residues in the CDR3. In nucleotides, the CDR3 is TGCGCCAGCAGTTCGGGACAGGGGAATGAGGATGGCTACACCTTC. It specifies CASSSGQGNEDGYTF.

V usage is TRBV27 and J usage is TRBJ1-5; D gene uncertain. The CDR3 length is 14 residues. Trimming pared 5 bases from V and 7 bases from J, leaving 15 bases between. Per the germline V gene, CDR1 is MNHEY and CDR2 is SMNVEV (reference sequence). The CDR3 nucleotides read TGTGCCAGCAGTCCGCCGGGATTTCAGCAGCCCCAGCATTTT. This sequence encodes CASSPPGFQQPQHF.

This clonotype came up a few times. The chain couples TRBV6-5 to TRBJ2-7; 8 bases map to TRBD2. This CDR3 has 13 amino acids. Germline CDR1 is MNHEY and CDR2 is SVGAGI. The junction had 4 bases not matched to a gene; V was cut back by 9 bases and J by 0 bases. CDR3 residues: CARAGGYSYEQYF. DNA for the CDR3: TGTGCCAGGGCGGGGGGCTACTCCTACGAGCAGTACTTC.

The chain carries TRBV12-3 or TRBV12-4 and TRBJ1-6, with D unresolved. V was clipped by 3 bases and J by 10 bases, with 37 bases between them. The CDR3 totals 22 residues. CDR3 in amino acids: CASSLSVWKVVPDYDNRSPLHF. CDR3 coding DNA: TGTGCCAGCAGTTTGAGTGTGTGGAAGGTTGTCCCCGACTATGATAATCGATCACCCCTCCACTTT.